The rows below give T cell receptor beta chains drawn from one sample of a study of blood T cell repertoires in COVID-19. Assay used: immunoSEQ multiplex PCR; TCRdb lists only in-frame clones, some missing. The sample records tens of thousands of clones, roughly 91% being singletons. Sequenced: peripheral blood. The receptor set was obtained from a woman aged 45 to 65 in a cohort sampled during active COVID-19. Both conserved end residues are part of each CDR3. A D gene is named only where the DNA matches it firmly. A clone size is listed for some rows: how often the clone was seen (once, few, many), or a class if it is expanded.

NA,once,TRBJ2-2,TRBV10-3,CAISPQGNTGELFF,TGTGCCATCAGTCCCCAGGGGAACACCGGGGAGCTGTTTTTT
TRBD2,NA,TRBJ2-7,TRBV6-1,CASSEVRGGVKTSGRPYEQYF,TGTGCCAGCAGTGAAGTGAGGGGGGGCGTAAAGACTAGCGGGCGCCCTTACGAGCAGTACTTC
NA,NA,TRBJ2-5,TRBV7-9,CASSLPFGETQYF,TGTGCCAGCAGCTTACCCTTCGGTGAGACCCAGTACTTC
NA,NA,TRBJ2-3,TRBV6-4,CASSAGFSTDTQYF,TGTGCCAGCAGTGCGGGGTTTTCGACAGATACGCAGTATTTT
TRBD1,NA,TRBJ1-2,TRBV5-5,CASSRQGDYGYTF,TGTGCCAGCAGCCGACAGGGGGACTATGGCTACACCTTC
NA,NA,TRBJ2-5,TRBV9,CASSVVAEETQYF,TGTGCCAGCAGCGTAGTAGCGGAAGAGACCCAGTACTTC
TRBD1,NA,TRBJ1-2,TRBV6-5,CASYVQGLGYGYTF,TGTGCCAGCTATGTACAGGGGCTTGGCTATGGCTACACCTTC
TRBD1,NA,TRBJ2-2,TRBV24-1,CATSDSGQGNTGELFF,TGTGCCACCAGTGACTCTGGACAGGGGAACACCGGGGAGCTGTTTTTT
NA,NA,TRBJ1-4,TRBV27,CASSLKGLTEKLFF,TGTGCCAGCAGTTTAAAGGGGCTGACTGAAAAACTGTTTTTT
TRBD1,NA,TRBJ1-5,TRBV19,CASSPGQGKSYSNQPQHF,TGTGCCAGTAGTCCGGGACAGGGCAAATCTTATAGCAATCAGCCCCAGCATTTT
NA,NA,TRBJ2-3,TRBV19,CARLPRNTQYF,TGTGCCAGACTTCCACGTAATACGCAGTATTTT
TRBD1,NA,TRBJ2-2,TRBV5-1,CASSRAGTGDTGELFF,TGCGCCAGCAGCCGCGCCGGGACAGGGGACACCGGGGAGCTGTTTTTT
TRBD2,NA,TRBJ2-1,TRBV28,CASSSGLVPPFEQFF,TGTGCCAGCAGTTCTGGACTAGTCCCCCCCTTTGAGCAGTTCTTC
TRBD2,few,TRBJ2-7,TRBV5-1,CASSLPSGGDYEQYF,TGCGCCAGCAGCTTGCCTAGCGGGGGCGACTACGAGCAGTACTTC
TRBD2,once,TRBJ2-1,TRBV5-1,CASRTGTSGTNEQFF,TGCGCCAGCAGAACTGGGACTAGCGGGACGAATGAGCAGTTCTTC
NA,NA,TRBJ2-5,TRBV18,CASSRRSQETQYF,TGTGCCAGCTCAAGAAGGAGTCAAGAGACCCAGTACTTC
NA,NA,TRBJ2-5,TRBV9,CASSVQAGYGWETQYF,TGTGCCAGCAGCGTACAGGCGGGCTATGGATGGGAGACCCAGTACTTC
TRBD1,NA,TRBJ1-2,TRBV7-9,CASSLGMDRVYGYTF,TGTGCCAGCAGCTTAGGGATGGACAGGGTCTATGGCTACACCTTC
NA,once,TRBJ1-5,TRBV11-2,CASSLGVSNQPQHF,TGTGCCAGCAGCTTAGGAGTTAGCAATCAGCCCCAGCATTTT
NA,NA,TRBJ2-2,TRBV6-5,CASWTLATGELFF,TGTGCCAGCTGGACCCTAGCTACCGGGGAGCTGTTTTTT
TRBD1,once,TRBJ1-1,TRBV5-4,CASSPETGTTEAFF,TGTGCCAGCAGCCCCGAGACAGGGACCACTGAAGCTTTCTTT
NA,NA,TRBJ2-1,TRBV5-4,CASSWDTYNEQFF,TGTGCCAGCAGCTGGGACACCTACAATGAGCAGTTCTTC
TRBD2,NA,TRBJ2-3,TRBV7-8,CASSFRGRATDTQYF,TGTGCCAGCAGCTTTCGCGGGAGGGCCACAGATACGCAGTATTTT
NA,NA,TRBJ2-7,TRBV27,CASRKQGYEQYF,TGTGCCAGCAGAAAACAGGGCTACGAGCAGTACTTC
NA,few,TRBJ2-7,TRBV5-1,CASSFSSYEQYF,TGCGCCAGCAGCTTTAGCTCCTACGAGCAGTACTTC
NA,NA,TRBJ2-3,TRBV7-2,CASSSGLRDTQYF,TGTGCCAGCAGCTCCGGACTCAGAGATACGCAGTATTTT
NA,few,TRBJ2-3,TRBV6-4,CASSDMEGNTQYF,TGTGCCAGCAGTGACATGGAGGGAAATACGCAGTATTTT
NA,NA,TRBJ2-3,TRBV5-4,CASSLKGGTDTQYF,TGTGCCAGCAGCTTGAAAGGAGGCACAGATACGCAGTATTTT
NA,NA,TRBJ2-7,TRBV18,CASSPLVQDGHYEQYF,TGTGCCAGCTCACCATTGGTACAGGATGGACACTACGAGCAGTACTTC
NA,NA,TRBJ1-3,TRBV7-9,CASSLAQGGNTIYF,TGTGCCAGCAGCTTAGCCCAGGGAGGAAACACCATATATTTT
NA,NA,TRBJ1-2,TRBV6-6,CASSSAENYGYTF,TGTGCCAGCAGTTCGGCGGAGAACTATGGCTACACCTTC
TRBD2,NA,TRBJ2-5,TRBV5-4,CASSLATGLAGFRLTQYF,TGTGCCAGCAGCTTGGCTACGGGACTAGCGGGGTTTCGGTTAACCCAGTACTTC
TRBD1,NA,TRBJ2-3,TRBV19,CASSKQGFSTDTQYF,TGTGCCAGTAGTAAACAGGGGTTTAGCACAGATACGCAGTATTTT
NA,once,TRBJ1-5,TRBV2,CASSEELQPQHF,TGTGCCAGCAGTGAGGAGTTGCAGCCCCAGCATTTT
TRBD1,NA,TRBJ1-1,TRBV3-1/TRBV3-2,CASSQPRTGVVTEAFF,TGTGCCAGCAGCCAACCCAGGACAGGGGTAGTCACTGAAGCTTTCTTT